The 2 T cell receptor beta chains listed next were all sequenced from one sample in a study of shared clonotypes between healthy human individuals. CD45RO-negative, CCR7-positively selected cells formed the naive CD8 fraction, excluding terminally differentiated effector memory CD45RA+ cells. This table comes from immunoSEQ multiplex PCR, and its TCRdb copy is limited to in-frame clones, with some not included. This table holds fewer than 800,000 clones, 92% found once. Specimen: naive CD8+ T cells sorted from blood. The receptors derive from a man younger than 40 in good health.

This clone occurred once. The gene calls are TRBV11-2 and TRBJ1-4; D is unresolved. The germline V gene has CDR1 SGHAT and CDR2 FQNNGV. Trimming shortened V by 3 bases and J by 8 bases, and 13 bases separated the two germline ends. The CDR3 totals 14 residues. The CDR3 sequence is CASSFGETEEKLFF. DNA of the CDR3: TGTGCCAGCAGCTTTGGGGAGACGGAGGAAAAACTGTTTTTT.

V and J are TRBV5-1 and TRBJ2-7, with D maybe TRBD2 (7 bases). CDR3 length: 18 amino acids. V lost 0 bases, J lost 2 bases, and 21 bases lay in between. CDR1 is SGHRS, CDR2 YFSETQ, per germline. Here the CDR3 reads CASSLGPGEGTGTYEQYF. Written as DNA, the CDR3 is TGCGCCAGCAGCTTGGGGCCAGGGGAGGGGACGGGAACCTACGAGCAGTACTTC.